The 20 T cell receptor beta chains listed next were all sequenced from one sample in a study of tumour-infiltrating T cells in Burkitt lymphoma. Generated by immunoSEQ multiplex PCR, the TCRdb table keeps only in-frame clones and is missing some. The table lists about 270 clones, about 12% of them singletons, with about 15% in the top ten. The material sequenced was tumor tissue. These receptors were taken from a human donor with Burkitt lymphoma.

This clone was seen more than once but under ten times. The J gene is TRBJ2-7, the V gene TRBV29-1; TRBD2 aligns across 11 bases. The CDR3 has 14 amino acids. In germline, CDR1 is SQVTM, CDR2 ANQGSEA. Trimming at V came to 6 bases and at J to 1 base, leaving 5 bases not matched to a gene. CDR3: CSVGGLAESYEQYF. In DNA, the CDR3 is TGCAGCGTGGGGGGACTAGCGGAATCCTACGAGCAGTACTTC.

V and J are TRBV4-1 and TRBJ2-7, with D possibly matching TRBD1 (6 bases). The CDR3 runs to 14 residues. CDR1 and CDR2 (germline): MGHRA, YSYEKL. V was shortened by 0 bases and J by 4 bases, with 10 bases between the two germline ends. Here the CDR3 DNA reads TGCGCCAGCAGCCAAGAGACAGGAGCGTACGAGCAGTACTTC. It yields the protein CASSQETGAYEQYF.

The CDR3 bases are TGTGCCAGCAGCCAGAACAATGAGCAGTTCTTC. Residues: CASSQNNEQFF. The rearrangement uses TRBV14 and TRBJ2-1, with D hard to call. Trimming cost V 3 bases and J 5 bases, with 2 bases left between them. CDR3 length: 11 residues. CDR1 is SGHDN, CDR2 FVKESK, per germline.

This clone occurred a few times. This rearrangement joins TRBV7-9 to TRBJ2-2; D gene ambiguous. The CDR3 has 16 amino acids. CDR1 SEHNR and CDR2 FQNEAQ come from the germline V gene (reference sequence). Trimming left V 3 bases short and J 0 bases short, with 11 bases between. The CDR3 region has the DNA TGTGCCAGCAGCTTCCGGGCAGGCGCGAACACCGGGGAGCTGTTTTTT. It is translated as CASSFRAGANTGELFF.

This chain joins TRBV25-1 and TRBJ1-5, with TRBD1 matching 8 bases. The junction had 16 bases not matched to a gene; V was cut back by 8 bases and J by 4 bases. This CDR3 contains 17 residues. The germline V gene encodes CDR1 MGHDK and CDR2 SYGVNS. The CDR3 DNA reads TGTGCCAGCGGAAGGAAGGATCGGGACAGGTTAAATCAGCCCCAGCATTTT. Its protein is CASGRKDRDRLNQPQHF.

V gene TRBV7-6 combines with J gene TRBJ2-1; 8 bases are a match to TRBD2. The V segment lost 0 bases and the J segment 5 bases; nucleotides outside the gene matches: 9. The V gene's germline CDR1 is SGHVS and CDR2 FNYEAQ. This CDR3 comprises 17 residues. The CDR3 DNA sequence: TGTGCCAGCAGCTTAGCGCAAGCGGGAGTTAACAACAATGAGCAGTTCTTC. This gives the protein CASSLAQAGVNNNEQFF.

This clone was counted a few times. The rearrangement joins TRBV15 to TRBJ2-1; D remains unclear. Germline V gene data show CDR1 as LNHNV and CDR2 as YYDKDF (reference sequence). Between the trimmed V and J ends, which lost 1 base and 5 bases, there was a span of 9 bases. The CDR3 totals 14 residues. The CDR3 loop reads CATSRVGGNNEQFF. In nucleotides, the CDR3 is TGTGCCACCAGCAGAGTGGGCGGAAACAATGAGCAGTTCTTC.

This clone was detected only a few times. The chain joins TRBV14 to TRBJ2-1, with D possibly TRBD2 on 6 matching bases. CDR1 SGHDN and CDR2 FVKESK come from the germline V gene. The germline V and J ends were trimmed by 1 base and 7 bases, with 17 bases remaining between them. The CDR3 runs to 16 residues. CDR3 sequence reads: CASSQAWRGSYNEQFF. The CDR3 DNA reads TGTGCCAGCAGCCAAGCCTGGCGGGGTAGTTATAATGAGCAGTTCTTC.

The chain recombines TRBV7-9 with TRBJ1-4; 7 positions match TRBD1. CDR1 SEHNR and CDR2 FQNEAQ come from the germline V gene (reference sequence). V gave up 5 bases and J gave up 8 bases; unmatched junction bases: 5. The CDR3 covers 13 residues. CDR3 in amino acids: CASSRQGEEKLFF. The CDR3 region has the DNA TGTGCCAGCAGCAGACAGGGAGAGGAAAAACTGTTTTTT.

The genes are TRBV18 and TRBJ2-3; TRBD2 might be the D (6 bases). Germline assignment: CDR1 KGHSH and CDR2 LQKENI. The germline V and J ends were trimmed by 6 bases and 2 bases, with 18 bases remaining between them. The CDR3 has 16 amino acids. In nucleotides, the CDR3 is TGTGCCAGCTCTCTCTCCGGGACTTCTCACACAGATACGCAGTATTTT. Translated, it gives CASSLSGTSHTDTQYF.

Note on this clone: Relative to the germline gene, one junction end is altered; a read error may explain this. V usage is TRBV10-2 and J usage is TRBJ2-1; TRBD2 matches 8 bases. CDR3 length equals 12 residues. The germline V gene has CDR1 WSHSY and CDR2 SAAADI. DNA of the CDR3: TGCGTCAGCGGGAGCCAGTACAATGAGCAGTTCTTC. It specifies CVSGSQYNEQFF.

This chain joins TRBV7-9 and TRBJ1-5, with unresolved D. The CDR3 has 12 amino acids. The germline V gene encodes CDR1 SEHNR and CDR2 FQNEAQ (reference sequence). Trimming took off 3 bases at V and 8 bases at J, with 8 bases between the two ends. CDR3 protein: CASSLSEKPQHF. As DNA, the CDR3 is TGTGCCAGCAGCTTGTCGGAGAAGCCCCAGCATTTT.

This clone was seen only a few times. The V call is TRBV2, the J call TRBJ2-5; 9 nucleotides match TRBD2. Germline CDR1 reads SNHLY; CDR2 reads FYNNEI. This CDR3 contains 14 residues. The DNA for the CDR3 is TGTGCGGTGGGCGGGAGGGCCCGCGGCGAGACCCAGTACTTC. Protein sequence: CAVGGRARGETQYF.

This clone came up a few times. The V and J genes are TRBV28 and TRBJ1-1; D not resolved. The CDR3 contains 10 residues. Germline V lookup: CDR1 MDHEN, CDR2 SYDVKM. Trimming stripped 8 bases from V and 7 bases from J, with 8 bases between. In DNA form, the CDR3 reads TGTGCCAGCTTCCGGGGTGAAGCTTTCTTT. This codes for CASFRGEAFF. Based on the CDR3 plus reference TRBV28 and TRBJ1-1, the full variable domain is DVKVTQSSRYLVKRTGEKVFLECVQDMDHENMFWYRQDPGLGLRLIYFSYDVKMKEKGDIPEGYSVSREKKERFSLILESASTNQTSMYLCASFRGEAFFGQGTRLTVV.

This rearrangement joins TRBV19 to TRBJ1-5; the D gene is possibly TRBD1 (6 bases). V lost 3 bases, J lost 1 base, and 13 bases lay in between. The germline gives CDR1 LNHDA, CDR2 SQIVND (reference sequence). CDR3 length: 16 residues. The CDR3 bases are TGTGCCAGTAGTATCGCACAGGGTCCCAGCAATCAGCCCCAGCATTTT. Translation gives CASSIAQGPSNQPQHF.

The J gene is TRBJ1-4, the V gene TRBV5-1; no definite D call. Trimming took 2 bases from V and 5 from J, leaving 7 bases between them. This CDR3 comprises 13 residues. Germline CDR1 SGHRS, CDR2 YFSETQ. CDR3 in amino acids: CASSFTRNEKLFF. In DNA form, the CDR3 reads TGCGCCAGCAGCTTCACCCGGAATGAAAAACTGTTTTTT.

CDR3 in DNA: TGCAGCGCCACAGGTTCAGCCAAAAACATTCAGTACTTC. Translation gives CSATGSAKNIQYF. The J gene is TRBJ2-4, the V gene TRBV29-1, with D tentatively TRBD1 (5 bases). Germline V gives CDR1 SQVTM, CDR2 ANQGSEA. V was trimmed by 7 bases and J by 0 bases, leaving 10 bases between them. This CDR3 is built from 13 residues.

The sample holds a few counts of this clone. The chain uses TRBV6-1 and TRBJ1-1; D unclear. Trimming pared 6 bases from V and 1 base from J, leaving 12 bases between. The CDR3 totals 14 residues. CDR1 MNHNS and CDR2 SASEGT come from the germline V gene. CDR3 in DNA: TGTGCCAGCAGGCATTTGCTTCGGAACACTGAAGCTTTCTTT. Translated, it gives CASRHLLRNTEAFF.

DNA of the CDR3: TGTGCCAGCAGCCGGGGGGAAGGGTTTGCTCGGGATACGCAGTATTTT. Amino acids: CASSRGEGFARDTQYF. The chain is built from TRBV5-5 and TRBJ2-3, with 7 bases identical to TRBD2. J gave up 6 bases and V 4 bases, and 14 bases lay outside the gene matches. The germline V gene encodes CDR1 SGHKS and CDR2 YYEKEE (reference sequence). The CDR3 runs 16 residues.

The V call is TRBV18, the J call TRBJ2-3; D may match TRBD1 or TRBD2 (6 bases each). Germline CDR1 reads KGHSH; CDR2 reads LQKENI. Trimming cost V 0 bases and J 4 bases, with 17 bases left between them. The CDR3 totals 17 residues. Written as DNA, the CDR3 is TGTGCCAGCTCACCACCATACTTTGGGGGGCTATCAGATACGCAGTATTTT. Translation: CASSPPYFGGLSDTQYF.